Below, 20 T cell receptor beta chains from the same sample are listed, as sequenced in a study of T cells in Graves' hyperthyroidism and ophthalmopathy. Authors of the study amplified TCR beta CDR3 regions from RNA transcripts. In the first-round RT-PCR of the TCR CDR3, the HTBI primer set was used. TCRdb processed the multiplex PCR reads anew with MiXCR; each CDR3 protein has one entry. The sample lists under 300,000 distinct CDR3 sequences; about 25% were seen once. The sample was blood. These TCRs come from a man aged 40-50 years with Graves' hyperthyroidism that later progressed to Graves' ophthalmopathy.

This clonotype has at least ten counts. The chain links TRBV10-3 to TRBJ1-1; no definite D call. V was cut by 3 bases and J by 0 bases, with 8 bases left in between. This CDR3 is 14 amino acids long. The germline V gene has CDR1 ENHRY and CDR2 SYGVKD. The CDR3 DNA follows: TGTGCCATCAGTGATCGGCAGATGAACACTGAAGCTTTCTTT. Translating gives CAISDRQMNTEAFF.

The chain combines TRBV12-3 or TRBV12-4 with TRBJ1-5, with 8 bases lining up with TRBD1. This CDR3 is 14 amino acids long. Trimming cost V 3 bases and J 3 bases; bases outside gene matches: 1. In nucleotides, the CDR3 is TGTGCCAGCAGTTTGCAGGGGGCCAATCAGCCCCAGCATTTT. Its protein is CASSLQGANQPQHF.

The CDR3 region is CASSIQGARTGELFF. In nucleotides, the CDR3 is TGCGCCAGCAGCATCCAGGGGGCTCGGACCGGGGAGCTGTTTTTT. This chain uses TRBV5-1 with TRBJ2-2, with 8 bases lining up with TRBD1. V lost 4 bases, J lost 5 bases, and 7 bases stayed unmatched. The CDR3 has 15 amino acids. Germline CDR1 SGHRS, CDR2 YFSETQ.

This clonotype was observed many times. This chain's CDR3 is CAISDRDYEQYF. The CDR3 DNA is TGTGCCATCTCGGACAGAGACTACGAGCAGTACTTC. The chain has TRBV24-1 and TRBJ2-7; D is possibly TRBD1 (6 bases). The CDR3 loop spans 12 amino acids. V was trimmed by 11 bases and J by 3 bases, leaving 13 bases between them. Per germline, CDR1 KGHDR and CDR2 SFDVKD.

This clonotype was seen a handful of times. The V gene is TRBV12-3 or TRBV12-4, the J gene TRBJ1-2, with D possibly being TRBD1 (6 bases). V dropped 8 bases and J dropped 4 bases, with 14 bases sitting between them. CDR3 length equals 13 residues. The CDR3 region is CASWTASAYGYTF. The CDR3 DNA reads TGTGCCAGCTGGACAGCTTCGGCCTATGGCTACACCTTC.

In this sample, this clonotype turned up many times. The chain is built from TRBV4-2 and TRBJ2-1; 10 bases line up with TRBD2. This CDR3 is built from 16 residues. Germline V gene lookup returns CDR1 LGHNA and CDR2 YNFKEQ. The ends lost 2 bases at V and 6 bases at J; junction bases unmatched: 7. The CDR3 is CASSQSGLAGVNEQFF. As DNA, the CDR3 is TGTGCCAGCAGCCAAAGCGGGCTAGCGGGAGTCAATGAGCAGTTCTTC.

In this sample, this clonotype turned up many times. The chain links TRBV20-1 to TRBJ1-1, with unresolved D. Trimming removed 1 base at V and 1 base at J, with 10 bases between. In germline, CDR1 is DFQATT, CDR2 SNEGSKA (reference sequence). The CDR3 has 14 amino acids. The CDR3 nucleotides are TGCAGTGCTAGAGGAGGGATAGGGAACACTGAAGCTTTCTTT. Translating gives CSARGGIGNTEAFF.

In this sample, this clonotype turned up once. The chain links TRBV27 to TRBJ1-5; unclear D gene. Germline V gene lookup returns CDR1 MNHEY and CDR2 SMNVEV (reference sequence). The CDR3 extends over 13 amino acids. Trimming shortened V by 3 bases and J by 5 bases, and 8 bases separated the two germline ends. In DNA, the CDR3 is TGTGCCAGCAGTTTTAGGAGGGATCAGCCCCAGCATTTT. It encodes CASSFRRDQPQHF.

This clonotype came up many times. This sequence joins TRBV28 and TRBJ1-5; 9 bases match TRBD1. The CDR3 is made up of 17 amino acids. V was clipped by 1 base and J by 7 bases; unmatched bases: 11. Germline assignment: CDR1 MDHEN and CDR2 SYDVKM. The CDR3 bases are TGTGCCAGCAGTTTATCCGGGACAGGGACGACTAGGCAGCCCCAGCATTTT. This sequence encodes CASSLSGTGTTRQPQHF.

This clonotype was counted at least ten times. The CDR3 loop is CASSLLGQGFRQPQHF. CDR3 nucleotide sequence: TGTGCCAGCAGCCTGTTGGGACAGGGTTTCAGACAGCCCCAGCATTTT. V gene TRBV6-5 combines with J gene TRBJ1-5; 9 nucleotides line up with TRBD1. From germline, CDR1 is MNHEY and CDR2 SVGAGI. The CDR3 has 16 residues. Trimming took 6 bases from V and 7 from J; bases not matched to a gene: 13.

The chain recombines TRBV4-1 with TRBJ2-7; 11 bases fit TRBD2. The CDR3 length is 16 residues. J gave up 7 bases and V 2 bases, and 10 bases lay outside the gene matches. Germline assignment: CDR1 MGHRA and CDR2 YSYEKL. In nucleotides, the CDR3 is TGCGCCAGCAGCCAACCGACTAGCGGGGTTTCTGGTGAGCAGTACTTC. It specifies CASSQPTSGVSGEQYF.

Many counts were recorded for this clonotype. This rearrangement joins TRBV20-1 to TRBJ1-3; D is unclear. Trimming stripped 6 bases from V and 4 bases from J, with 13 bases between. The CDR3 is 13 residues long. Germline CDR1 is DFQATT and CDR2 is SNEGSKA (reference sequence). CDR3 nucleotides: TGCAGTGCCCTGCGGGAGGGAGGAAACACCATATATTTT. Translated: CSALREGGNTIYF.

This clonotype has ten or more counts. This sequence joins TRBV12-3 or TRBV12-4 and TRBJ1-2; unclear D gene. V was shortened by 10 bases and J by 5 bases, with 23 bases between the two germline ends. This CDR3 spans 15 amino acids. This CDR3 is CATIIPTVFGYGYTF. CDR3 nucleotide sequence: TGTGCCACCATCATCCCGACTGTATTTGGGTATGGCTACACCTTC.

The table lists this clonotype with many counts. The chain has TRBV27 and TRBJ1-1; 7 bases match TRBD1. Germline V gives CDR1 MNHEY, CDR2 SMNVEV (reference sequence). The CDR3 runs 14 residues. J lost 5 bases, V lost 3 bases, and 6 bases had no gene match. The CDR3 here is CASSLQGEVTEAFF. DNA of the CDR3: TGTGCCAGCAGTTTGCAGGGGGAGGTTACTGAAGCTTTCTTT.

This clonotype appeared many times. The chain recombines TRBV6-5 with TRBJ1-2; D is possibly TRBD1 (5 bases). The CDR3 sequence is 13 residues long. Germline lookup yields CDR1 MNHEY and CDR2 SVGAGI. V shed 7 bases and J shed 7 bases, with 16 bases lying between them. CDR3 in amino acids: CASNNGQIAGYTF. CDR3 bases: TGTGCCAGCAACAACGGACAAATAGCTGGCTACACCTTC.

V gene TRBV7-9 combines with J gene TRBJ2-7; D could derive from TRBD1 or TRBD2 (5 bases each). Germline assignment: CDR1 SEHNR and CDR2 FQNEAQ (reference sequence). V shed 5 bases and J shed 9 bases, with 11 bases lying between them. This CDR3 has 11 residues. CDR3 in amino acids: CASSQGPGQYF. In DNA, the CDR3 is TGTGCCAGCAGCCAGGGACCAGGGCAGTACTTC. The variable domain in full, completed from reference TRBV7-9 and TRBJ2-7, reads DTGVSQNPRHKITKRGQNVTFRCDPISEHNRLYWYRQTLGQGPEFLTYFQNEAQLEKSRLLSDRFSAERPKGSFSTLEIQRTEQGDSAMYLCASSQGPGQYFGPGTRLTVT.

There are many counts of this clonotype. The chain couples TRBV20-1 to TRBJ2-7; the match to TRBD2 covers 10 bases. In germline, CDR1 is DFQATT, CDR2 SNEGSKA (reference sequence). This CDR3 comprises 16 residues. V lost 2 bases to trimming and J lost 2 bases; unmatched junction nucleotides: 9. CDR3 sequence: CSARTPPGTSAYEQYF. DNA of the CDR3: TGCAGTGCTAGAACCCCTCCCGGGACTAGCGCCTACGAGCAGTACTTC.

The sample holds many counts of this clonotype. The chain combines TRBV5-1 with TRBJ2-7, with unresolved D. Germline V lookup: CDR1 SGHRS, CDR2 YFSETQ. CDR3 length: 12 residues. Trimming cost V 4 bases and J 2 bases, with 7 bases left between them. The CDR3 sequence: CASSPRTYEQYF. DNA of the CDR3: TGCGCCAGCAGCCCTAGAACCTACGAGCAGTACTTC.

The J gene is TRBJ1-5, the V gene TRBV9; D gene uncertain. Germline V CDR1 and CDR2: SGDLS, YYNGEE. The CDR3 runs 18 residues. V was shortened by 0 bases and J by 0 bases, with 16 bases between the two germline ends. CDR3 in amino acids: CASSVGPSIGYSNQPQHF. In nucleotides, the CDR3 is TGTGCCAGCAGCGTAGGGCCTTCAATAGGCTATAGCAATCAGCCCCAGCATTTT.

The J gene is TRBJ2-7, the V gene TRBV28; D ambiguous. CDR1 and CDR2 from the germline V gene are MDHEN and SYDVKM. Between the trimmed V and J ends, which lost 6 bases and 3 bases, there was a span of 21 bases. The CDR3 contains 16 residues. The CDR3: CASSLVVTQAYYEQYF. In DNA form, the CDR3 reads TGTGCCAGCAGCTTAGTCGTCACTCAGGCCTACTACGAGCAGTACTTC.